This T cell receptor (beta chain) came from a study of T cell responses to AZD1222 COVID-19 vaccine (dated by TCRdb to about 2021). Turning to the overall study: TCR sequencing covered more than 230 trial participants: 207 given two doses of AZD1222 and 26 given two doses of MenACWY control vaccine. Enrollment into the trials was organized by age into subgroups of 18-55, 56-69 and 70-plus years, and those subgroups contained about 150, 27 and 61 TCR-sequenced participants, respectively.

A note on this clone: Its recognized antigen is unknown. A read error may produce the germline difference seen at one junction end.

From cysteine to phenylalanine, the CDR3 is 13 amino acids long. The only DNA kept is the CDR3, 39 bases in frame from the first base. CDR1 and CDR2 are read off the germline V gene as MNHEY and SVGAGI. The CDR3 regions of human TCRbeta chains were analyzed by immunosequencing. Per the source publication's procedure: Repertoire TCRs were checked for matches against a reference library of SARS-CoV-2-specific TCRs that had been generated using the MIRA antigen-specificity platform. Breadth meant the fraction of unique TCRs that were SARS-CoV-2-associated, whereas depth meant the fraction of total T cells that were SARS-CoV-2-associated. Using the MIRA data, each spike-specific TCR was assigned both to the spike region to which the TCR was reactive and to a CD4 or CD8 class. Log10-transformed breadth and depth values were compared by one-way ANOVA with Sidak's multiple comparisons tests. The table comes from immuneACCESS by way of TCRdb, which keeps in-frame sequences with V and J called. Part of the clones is missing from these tables; in studies checked, under half for an unresolved V gene and the rest for unknown reasons. The V and J calls and the clone size are those of that table, but D and trimming were determined from the DNA. The sample contains some 170,000 clones, about 90% of them found a single time. In total, the top ten clones hold roughly 4.3% of the sample.

Overall study results and their limits: The 56-69-year group was small, and its depth increase did not reach significance, likely because of low power. Conclusions about previously exposed vaccinees were limited because only six AZD1222 recipients were SARS-CoV-2 seropositive at baseline. Because no day 14 peak-response samples were available, repertoires were characterized only after the peak T cell response. CD4 TCRs associated with the vaccine covered the entire spike protein, and the dominant responses were in regions 160-218 and 743-854. Nearly half of unique spike-specific TCRs reportedly recognized epitopes outside regions mutated in the B.1.351 and B.1.1.7 variants. Participants were mostly white British and included more females than males, and it was suggested by the authors that clonal diversity may have been underestimated. After two AZD1222 doses, spike-specific TCR breadth and depth were significantly higher than at day 0 and than in MenACWY recipients.

The time point label corresponds to: about 28 days (+/-7) after the second vaccine dose. The treatment or condition label corresponds to: meningococcal conjugate vaccine given as trial control. Samples from vaccinated people were obtained from the UK trials COV001 and COV002, which included a single-blind randomized controlled phase 2/3 trial of AZD1222 (ChAdOx1 nCoV-19) in healthy adults. For TCRbeta chain sequencing, PBMC samples from trial participants were taken at day 0 and at day 28 after the second dose. Rearrangement joined TRBV6-5 to TRBJ1-2; 8 bases in the middle match TRBD1. Sequenced material: peripheral blood, taken 28 days after the second dose of the MenACWY control vaccine. The sequence derives from an adult who received the MenACWY meningococcal vaccine as a control. CDR3 sequence: CASRAAGRGPLAF. The nucleotide sequence is given as TGTGCCAGCAGGGCGGCGGGCAGGGGGCCCCTCGCCTTC.